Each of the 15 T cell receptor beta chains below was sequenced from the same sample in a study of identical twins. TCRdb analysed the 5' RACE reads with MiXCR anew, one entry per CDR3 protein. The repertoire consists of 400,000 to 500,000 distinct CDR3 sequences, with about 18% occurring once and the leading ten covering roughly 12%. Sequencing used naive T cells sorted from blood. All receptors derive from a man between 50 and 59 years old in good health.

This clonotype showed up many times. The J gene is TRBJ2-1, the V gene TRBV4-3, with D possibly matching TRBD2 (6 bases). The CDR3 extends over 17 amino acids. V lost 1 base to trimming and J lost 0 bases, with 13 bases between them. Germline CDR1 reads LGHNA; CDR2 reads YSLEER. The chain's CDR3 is CASSQVFIADSYNEQFF. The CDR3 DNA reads TGCGCCAGCAGCCAAGTTTTCATAGCGGACTCCTACAATGAGCAGTTCTTC.

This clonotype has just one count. The CDR3 DNA is TGTGCCAGCAGCTTAGGGGCGGGAGGTCGGTCAGATACGCAGTATTTT. Translating it yields CASSLGAGGRSDTQYF. The chain links TRBV7-6 to TRBJ2-3; TRBD2 agrees at 8 bases. This CDR3 has 16 residues. Germline CDR1 and CDR2: SGHVS and FNYEAQ. The trim removed 1 base at V and 4 bases at J, leaving 7 bases unmatched.

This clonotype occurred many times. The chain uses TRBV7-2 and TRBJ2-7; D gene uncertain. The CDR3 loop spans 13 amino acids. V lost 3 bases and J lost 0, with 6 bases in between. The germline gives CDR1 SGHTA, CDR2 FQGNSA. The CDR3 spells CASSFDFSYEQYF. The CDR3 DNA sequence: TGTGCCAGCAGCTTTGACTTCTCCTACGAGCAGTACTTC.

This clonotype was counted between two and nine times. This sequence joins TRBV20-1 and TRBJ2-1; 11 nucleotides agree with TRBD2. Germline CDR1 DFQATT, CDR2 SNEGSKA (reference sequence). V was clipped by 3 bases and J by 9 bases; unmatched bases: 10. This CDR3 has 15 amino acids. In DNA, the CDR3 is TGCAGTGCTAGGCCCGGGACTAGCGGAGCAGGTGAGCAGTTCTTC. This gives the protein CSARPGTSGAGEQFF.

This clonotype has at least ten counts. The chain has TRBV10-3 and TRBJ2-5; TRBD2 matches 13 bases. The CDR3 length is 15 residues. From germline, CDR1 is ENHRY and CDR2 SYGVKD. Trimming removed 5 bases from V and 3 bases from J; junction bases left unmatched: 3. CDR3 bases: TGTGCCATCAGTCGGACTAGCGGGGGAGAAGAGACCCAGTACTTC. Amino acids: CAISRTSGGEETQYF.

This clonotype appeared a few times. Written as DNA, the CDR3 is TGTGCCAGCAGCCTCACCGGGGACAGGGGCTACATTCAGTACTTC. Translating it yields CASSLTGDRGYIQYF. V gene TRBV7-8 combines with J gene TRBJ2-4; 10 nucleotides match TRBD1. The CDR3 is made up of 15 amino acids. The germline CDR1 and CDR2 sequences are SGHVS and FQNEAQ. V gave up 5 bases and J gave up 8 bases; unmatched junction bases: 9.

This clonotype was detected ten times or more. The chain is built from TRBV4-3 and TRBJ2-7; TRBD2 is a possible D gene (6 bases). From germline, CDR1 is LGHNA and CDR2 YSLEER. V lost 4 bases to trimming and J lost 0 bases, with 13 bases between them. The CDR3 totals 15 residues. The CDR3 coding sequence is TGCGCCAGCAGCCCCGTGGTGGGGGGCTCCTACGAGCAGTACTTC. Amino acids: CASSPVVGGSYEQYF.

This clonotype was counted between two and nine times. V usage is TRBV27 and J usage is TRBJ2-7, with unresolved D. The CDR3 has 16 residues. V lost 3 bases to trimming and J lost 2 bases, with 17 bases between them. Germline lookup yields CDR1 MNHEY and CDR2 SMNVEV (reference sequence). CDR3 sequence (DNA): TGTGCCAGCAGTTTGTCCTGGGCGATGGGCGCCTACGAGCAGTACTTC. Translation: CASSLSWAMGAYEQYF.

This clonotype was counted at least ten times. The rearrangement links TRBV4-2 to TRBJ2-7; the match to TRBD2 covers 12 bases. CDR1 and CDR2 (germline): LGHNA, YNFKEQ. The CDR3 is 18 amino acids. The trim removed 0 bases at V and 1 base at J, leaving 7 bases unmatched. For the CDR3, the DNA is TGTGCCAGCAGCCAAGAGAGGCTAGCGGGAGGGCGGTCCTACGAGCAGTACTTC. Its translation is CASSQERLAGGRSYEQYF.

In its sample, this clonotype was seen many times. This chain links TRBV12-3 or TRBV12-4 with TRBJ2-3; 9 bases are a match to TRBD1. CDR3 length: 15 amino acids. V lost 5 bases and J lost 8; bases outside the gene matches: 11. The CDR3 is CASSLPGQGMLTQYF. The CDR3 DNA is TGTGCCAGCAGTCTTCCGGGACAGGGTATGCTTACGCAGTATTTT.

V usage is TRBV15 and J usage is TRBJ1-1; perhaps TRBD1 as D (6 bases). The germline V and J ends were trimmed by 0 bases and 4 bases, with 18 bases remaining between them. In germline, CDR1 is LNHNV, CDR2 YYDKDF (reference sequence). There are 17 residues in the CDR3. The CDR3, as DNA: TGTGCCACCAGCAGAGATAATCGGGGGGCCGGTGGCACTGAAGCTTTCTTT. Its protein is CATSRDNRGAGGTEAFF.

In DNA form, the CDR3 reads TGTGCCAGTATACACAGGTCATCCAACACTGAAGCTTTCTTT. It yields the protein CASIHRSSNTEAFF. This chain links TRBV19 with TRBJ1-1; maybe TRBD1 (5 bases). V was clipped by 7 bases and J by 2 bases, with 14 bases between them. Germline V gene lookup returns CDR1 LNHDA and CDR2 SQIVND (reference sequence). The CDR3 spans 14 residues.

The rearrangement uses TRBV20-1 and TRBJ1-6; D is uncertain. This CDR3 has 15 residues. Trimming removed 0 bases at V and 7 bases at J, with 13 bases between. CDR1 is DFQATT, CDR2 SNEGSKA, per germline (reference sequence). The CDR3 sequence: CSAREVNTRNSPLHF. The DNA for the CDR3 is TGCAGTGCTAGAGAAGTGAACACTCGGAATTCACCCCTCCACTTT.

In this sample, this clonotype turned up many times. This chain's CDR3 is CASIPSAASSYEQYF. For the CDR3, the DNA is TGTGCCAGCATCCCCAGTGCAGCGAGCTCCTACGAGCAGTACTTC. The chain carries TRBV7-9 and TRBJ2-7; D uncertain. Per germline, CDR1 SEHNR and CDR2 FQNEAQ (reference sequence). V was shortened by 7 bases and J by 0 bases, with 16 bases between the two germline ends. The CDR3 spans 15 residues.

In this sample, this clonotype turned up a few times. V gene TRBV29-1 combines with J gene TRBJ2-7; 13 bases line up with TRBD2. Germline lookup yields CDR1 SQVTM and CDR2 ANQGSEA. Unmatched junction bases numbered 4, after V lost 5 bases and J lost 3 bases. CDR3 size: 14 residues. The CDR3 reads CSVRGLAGVYEQYF. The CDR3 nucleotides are TGCAGCGTTCGCGGACTAGCGGGAGTCTACGAGCAGTACTTC.